One T cell receptor (beta chain) is described in this entry. Its antigen is still unknown. The sample is drawn from a study of T cell repertoires in cytomegalovirus infection. From the reads, TCRdb called clonotypes with MiXCR, one entry per CDR3 protein. The sample lists 650,000 to 850,000 distinct CDR3 sequences; approximately 32% were seen once. This CDR3 is 12 amino acids long. The germline V gene has CDR1 LNHDA and CDR2 SQIVND (reference sequence). The V end lost 3 bases, the J end lost 10 bases, and 10 bases lay between the germline ends. Sequencing was performed on cultured CD8+ T cells from PBMCs, taken from culture after CMV antigen stimulation. The chain couples TRBV19 to TRBJ1-5; D uncertain. The receptor was derived from a human donor in good health (CMV status not recorded). Some clones in this sample may be carry-over from other donors' samples. CDR3 nucleotide sequence: TGTGCCAGTAGTATTGGACTGATCCCCCAGCATTTT. Translated: CASSIGLIPQHF.